Listed here are 23 T cell receptor beta chains from one sample, sequenced in a study of PD-1 and CTLA-4 blockade in melanoma. The data were produced by immunoSEQ multiplex PCR, yet TCRdb's version contains in-frame clones alone and is incomplete. The sample shows about 21,000 clones, approximately 89% of them seen only once. This sample comprised CD8+ T cells from peripheral blood, obtained before anti-PD-1 treatment. The receptors were gathered from a human donor with melanoma.

V usage is TRBV5-6 and J usage is TRBJ1-1; a possible D gene is TRBD1 (6 bases). The CDR3 loop spans 12 amino acids. The V gene lost 3 bases and the J gene lost 8 bases, with 11 bases spanning the gap. From germline, CDR1 is SGHDT and CDR2 YYEEEE. The CDR3 loop is CASSWGAAEAFF. CDR3 sequence (DNA): TGTGCCAGCAGCTGGGGGGCCGCAGAAGCTTTCTTT.

The rearrangement uses TRBV28 and TRBJ1-2; no firm D call. CDR3 length: 13 amino acids. Germline V gene lookup returns CDR1 MDHEN and CDR2 SYDVKM. Trimming left V 2 bases short and J 7 bases short, with 11 bases between. DNA of the CDR3: TGTGCCAGCAGTTTACGGGGATTGTTTGGCTACACCTTC. Translation gives CASSLRGLFGYTF.

The gene calls are TRBV5-6 and TRBJ2-3; 14 bases map to TRBD2. The germline V gene has CDR1 SGHDT and CDR2 YYEEEE. The CDR3 is 17 residues long. V lost 4 bases and J lost 2; bases outside the gene matches: 6. CDR3 nucleotide sequence: TGTGCCAGCAGCCCGGGACTAGCGGGGGATTACACAGATACGCAGTATTTT. Encoded protein: CASSPGLAGDYTDTQYF. The whole variable domain, filled in from reference TRBV5-6 and TRBJ2-3, reads DAGVTQSPTHLIKTRGQQVTLRCSPKSGHDTVSWYQQALGQGPQFIFQYYEEEERQRGNFPDRFSGHQFPNYSSELNVNALLLGDSALYLCASSPGLAGDYTDTQYFGPGTRLTVL.

This clone has just a few counts. This chain connects TRBV9 to TRBJ1-1, with 7 bases fitting TRBD1. V shed 0 bases and J 6 bases; nucleotides not matched to a gene: 11. Germline lookup yields CDR1 SGDLS and CDR2 YYNGEE. The CDR3 runs 16 residues. CDR3 residues: CASSVGAGGPGAEAFF. CDR3 bases: TGTGCCAGCAGCGTAGGGGCAGGGGGGCCTGGCGCTGAAGCTTTCTTT.

The rearrangement links TRBV12-3 or TRBV12-4 to TRBJ1-4; D is ambiguous. The V end was cut by 3 bases, the J end by 6 bases, with 5 bases between. The CDR3 contains 12 residues. The CDR3: CASSLNHEKLFF. CDR3 nucleotide sequence: TGTGCCAGCAGTTTGAATCATGAAAAACTGTTTTTT.

The chain is built from TRBV4-1 and TRBJ1-5; a weak D match, TRBD1 (6 bases). Between the trimmed V and J ends, which lost 1 base and 8 bases, there was a span of 15 bases. The CDR3 runs to 15 residues. Germline lookup yields CDR1 MGHRA and CDR2 YSYEKL. The CDR3 DNA reads as TGCGCCAGCAGCCAAGCTTGGGGGCCATCGGAGCCCCAGCATTTT. Its protein product is CASSQAWGPSEPQHF.

The chain has TRBV28 and TRBJ1-6; 7 nucleotides align to TRBD1. The junction had 3 bases not matched to a gene; V was cut back by 4 bases and J by 6 bases. Germline V gene lookup returns CDR1 MDHEN and CDR2 SYDVKM. The CDR3 length is 14 residues. CDR3 DNA sequence: TGTGCCAGCAGTTATGGACAGGTTAATTCACCCCTCCACTTT. Translating it yields CASSYGQVNSPLHF.

As regards this clone: The same CDR3 can be traced to other DNA sequences in this sample. The chain employs TRBV11-1 and TRBJ1-1; D gene unclear. The CDR3 is made up of 13 amino acids. The germline gives CDR1 SGHAT, CDR2 FQDESV (reference sequence). The ends were cut back, 1 base at V and 1 base at J, with 4 bases in the middle. This chain's CDR3 is CASSLGGNTEAFF. DNA for the CDR3: TGTGCCAGCAGCTTAGGGGGGAACACTGAAGCTTTCTTT.

The gene calls are TRBV11-2 and TRBJ2-2; 9 bases are a match to TRBD1. The CDR3 consists of 17 residues. Germline V CDR1 and CDR2: SGHAT, FQNNGV. Losses at the gene ends were 1 base for V and 5 bases for J; bases not matched to a gene: 8. CDR3 nucleotides: TGTGCCAGCAGCTTAGTACCCACAGGGGGCCGGACCGGGGAGCTGTTTTTT. Encoded protein: CASSLVPTGGRTGELFF.

This chain connects TRBV9 to TRBJ1-1; 10 bases are a match to TRBD1. The V segment lost 4 bases and the J segment 0 bases; nucleotides outside the gene matches: 6. The CDR3 runs 16 residues. Germline V lookup: CDR1 SGDLS, CDR2 YYNGEE. CDR3 coding DNA: TGTGCCAGCAGCCCCCGGGACAGGGGATTGAACACTGAAGCTTTCTTT. It codes for CASSPRDRGLNTEAFF.

This chain links TRBV11-2 with TRBJ1-5, with D perhaps matching TRBD1 (5 bases). Germline CDR1 reads SGHAT; CDR2 reads FQNNGV. With 5 bases removed from V and 0 bases from J, the gap between germline ends came to 11 bases. This CDR3 region has 15 residues. The chain's CDR3 is CASSLGGYSNQPQHF. CDR3 nucleotides: TGTGCCAGCAGCCTGGGGGGGTATAGCAATCAGCCCCAGCATTTT. The full variable domain, its missing parts supplied by reference TRBV11-2 and TRBJ1-5, is EAGVAQSPRYKIIEKRQSVAFWCNPISGHATLYWYQQILGQGPKLLIQFQNNGVVDDSQLPKDRFSAERLKGVDSTLKIQPAKLEDSAVYLCASSLGGYSNQPQHFGDGTRLSIL.

This clone was seen once. The chain carries TRBV10-3 and TRBJ1-2, with a weak D call TRBD1 (5 bases). The CDR3 spans 14 residues. V lost 2 bases and J 8 bases, leaving 15 bases between the germline ends. The germline CDR1 and CDR2 sequences are ENHRY and SYGVKD. CDR3 DNA: TGTGCCATCAGTGAGGGGGGAACATTGATAGGCTACACCTTC. Translated: CAISEGGTLIGYTF.

The chain couples TRBV18 to TRBJ2-7, with D perhaps matching TRBD1 (5 bases). Trimming pared 3 bases from V and 0 bases from J, leaving 9 bases between. CDR1 and CDR2 from the germline V gene are KGHSH and LQKENI. The CDR3 covers 14 residues. The chain's CDR3 is CASSPPDNSYEQYF. The CDR3 DNA reads as TGTGCCAGCTCACCCCCGGACAACTCCTACGAGCAGTACTTC.

The rearrangement links TRBV30 to TRBJ1-3; D is unresolved. V shed 3 bases and J shed 1 base, with 10 bases lying between them. Per the germline V gene, CDR1 is GTSNPN and CDR2 is SVGIG (reference sequence). The CDR3 runs 14 residues. The CDR3 DNA is TGTGCCTGGAGCCTCGGGGATTCTGGAAACACCATATATTTT. This gives the protein CAWSLGDSGNTIYF.

This clone is medium-sized within its sample. This rearrangement joins TRBV7-2 to TRBJ2-1; 9 bases map to TRBD2. The J segment lost 5 bases and the V segment lost 3 bases, leaving 8 bases of the junction unmatched. CDR3 length: 16 residues. Germline loops: CDR1 SGHTA, CDR2 FQGNSA. The CDR3 DNA follows: TGTGCCAGCAGCTTCCGGCGGGGGGGCCGAGACAATGAGCAGTTCTTC. Translation gives CASSFRRGGRDNEQFF. The full variable domain, rest sourced from reference TRBV7-2 and TRBJ2-1, is GAGVSQSPSNKVTEKGKDVELRCDPISGHTALYWYRQSLGQGLEFLIYFQGNSAPDKSGLPSDRFSAERTGGSVSTLTIQRTQQEDSAVYLCASSFRRGGRDNEQFFGPGTRLTVL.

The V call is TRBV19, the J call TRBJ2-7; 9 positions agree with TRBD1. V was clipped by 5 bases and J by 5 bases; unmatched bases: 4. The CDR3 is made up of 13 amino acids. The germline V gene encodes CDR1 LNHDA and CDR2 SQIVND (reference sequence). The DNA of the CDR3 is TGTGCCAGTAGTCCCCGGACAGGGGACGAGCAGTACTTC. It yields the protein CASSPRTGDEQYF.

The rearrangement uses TRBV19 and TRBJ1-5; 8 nucleotides align to TRBD1. The CDR3 totals 12 residues. The V segment lost 6 bases and the J segment 7 bases; nucleotides outside the gene matches: 2. Germline loops: CDR1 LNHDA, CDR2 SQIVND (reference sequence). DNA for the CDR3: TGTGCCAGTAGCCAGGGGGCACAGCCCCAGCATTTT. Protein product: CASSQGAQPQHF.

The chain has TRBV7-2 and TRBJ2-6; D unclear. Germline CDR1 SGHTA, CDR2 FQGNSA. This CDR3 is 16 amino acids long. V was shortened by 1 base and J by 0 bases, with 7 bases between the two germline ends. DNA of the CDR3: TGTGCCAGCAGCTTAGGAGTGGGCTCTGGGGCCAACGTCCTGACTTTC. It is translated as CASSLGVGSGANVLTF.

The rearrangement joins TRBV5-6 to TRBJ2-1; 11 bases are a match to TRBD2. The CDR3 is made up of 18 amino acids. Unmatched junction bases numbered 10, after V lost 0 bases and J lost 5 bases. Germline CDR1 reads SGHDT; CDR2 reads YYEEEE. In DNA form, the CDR3 reads TGTGCCAGCAGCTTGGAACTCTCCGGGACTAGCGGCCACAATGAGCAGTTCTTC. It codes for CASSLELSGTSGHNEQFF.

This clone has just a few counts. In DNA form, the CDR3 reads TGTGCCAGCAGTTCCACAGGGGTTCAGCCCCAGCATTTT. Amino acid sequence: CASSSTGVQPQHF. The V gene is TRBV6-5, the J gene TRBJ1-5; 7 bases are shared with TRBD1. J was trimmed by 6 bases and V by 4 bases; bases with no gene match: 3. This CDR3 contains 13 residues. Per germline, CDR1 MNHEY and CDR2 SVGAGI.

The CDR3 DNA reads as TGTGCCAGCAGTCTTGGGGGATCACCCCTCCACTTT. Translating gives CASSLGGSPLHF. This chain uses TRBV6-5 with TRBJ1-6, with a tentative D call TRBD1 (5 bases). V lost 5 bases and J 10 bases, leaving 9 bases between the germline ends. Germline CDR1 is MNHEY and CDR2 is SVGAGI. This CDR3 comprises 12 residues.

V and J are TRBV2 and TRBJ1-1; D unresolved. The CDR3 is 15 residues long. V shed 1 base and J shed 11 bases, with 20 bases lying between them. The germline CDR1 and CDR2 sequences are SNHLY and FYNNEI. For the CDR3, the DNA is TGTGCCAGCAGTGAAGGAACGTGGGCCGAAGTTGCTGCTTTCTTT. Translated, it gives CASSEGTWAEVAAFF. Variable domain in full (rest from reference TRBV2 and TRBJ1-1): EPEVTQTPSHQVTQMGQEVILRCVPISNHLYFYWYRQILGQKVEFLVSFYNNEISEKSEIFDDQFSVERPDGSNFTLKIRSTKLEDSAMYFCASSEGTWAEVAAFFGQGTRLTVV.

This chain joins TRBV11-2 and TRBJ1-1, with D perhaps TRBD1 (6 bases). Per the germline V gene, CDR1 is SGHAT and CDR2 is FQNNGV. CDR3 length: 12 residues. Trimming removed 7 bases at V and 7 bases at J, with 13 bases between. In nucleotides, the CDR3 is TGTGCCAGCACCGAGAACAGGGATGAAGCTTTCTTT. Its protein is CASTENRDEAFF.